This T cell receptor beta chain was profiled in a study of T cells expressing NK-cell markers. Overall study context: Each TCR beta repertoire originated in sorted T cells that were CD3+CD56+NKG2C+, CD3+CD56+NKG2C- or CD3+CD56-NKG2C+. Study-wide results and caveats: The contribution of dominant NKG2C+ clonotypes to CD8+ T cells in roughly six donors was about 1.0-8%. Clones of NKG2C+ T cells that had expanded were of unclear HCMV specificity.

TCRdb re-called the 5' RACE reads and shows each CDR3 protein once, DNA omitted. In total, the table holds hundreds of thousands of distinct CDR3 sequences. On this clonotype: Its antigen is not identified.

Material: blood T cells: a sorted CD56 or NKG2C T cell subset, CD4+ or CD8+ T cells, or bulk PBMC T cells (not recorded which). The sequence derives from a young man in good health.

The CDR3: CSVFSGRLNEQFF. This rearrangement joins TRBV29-1 to TRBJ2-1; TCRdb selects TRBD2, and the lack of DNA leaves this call unchecked. This CDR3 spans 13 amino acids. Germline V CDR1 and CDR2: SQVTM, ANQGSEA.